This T cell receptor beta chain comes out of a study of identical twins. General observations from the study: Twins shared beta out-of-frame sequences in excess, but this excess was weaker.

Template switching added a universal primer site; cDNA carried unique molecular identifiers. TCRdb used MiXCR to reprocess the 5' RACE reads, holding one entry per CDR3 protein. The table records about 240,000 distinct CDR3 sequences, 10% of them present only once. In the case of this clonotype: Its antigen is not identified.

This clonotype was sampled from a man over 45 in good health. The specimen sequenced was memory T cells sorted from blood.

The DNA of the CDR3 is TGCGCCAGCAGCCAAGGGGGACTTTTCACAGATACGCAGTATTTT. It specifies CASSQGGLFTDTQYF. V gene TRBV4-3 combines with J gene TRBJ2-3; possible D gene TRBD2, 6 bases. The CDR3 is made up of 15 amino acids. Germline V gives CDR1 LGHNA, CDR2 YSLEER. The V gene lost 1 base and the J gene lost 2 bases, with 10 bases spanning the gap.